The T cell receptor (beta chain) described here comes from a study of shared clonotypes between healthy human individuals. Clones were read by immunoSEQ multiplex PCR, and TCRdb kept only the in-frame ones, dropping some. The repertoire has about 2.3 million clones, more than 80% of them found once; the top ten carry 0.3% to 0.4%. Worth noting for this clone: What it binds is unknown.

A CD45RA+ naive subset and a CD45RA-negative memory subset were split from CD4+ cells. The study, taken as a whole, reports: Sampling included only blood; tissue repertoires likely differ.

The source is a young man in good health. Some clones in this sample may be carry-over from other donors' samples. The sequencing input was naive CD4+ T cells from PBMCs. The sample's subset: CD45RA+ positively selected.

In DNA, the CDR3 is TGTGCCAGCAGCACCCGGACAGGGCATTCCTACGAGCAGTACTTC. Amino acids: CASSTRTGHSYEQYF. This sequence joins TRBV7-9 and TRBJ2-7; 8 bases are a match to TRBD1. The J segment lost 1 base and the V segment lost 5 bases, leaving 7 bases of the junction unmatched. Germline-derived CDR1 and CDR2 are SEHNR and FQNEAQ (reference sequence). The CDR3 covers 15 residues.